This T cell receptor beta chain comes out of a study of CD8 T cells in Susac syndrome. TCR beta sequencing covered blood CD8+ and CD4+ T cells. The CD8+ and CD4+ T cells were isolated magnetically using a negative isolation approach, whereas the TEMRA cells were enriched by FACS. RNA in amounts of about 0.5 to 1 ug was reverse transcribed with random hexamers. It was immunoSEQ multiplex PCR that amplified TCR beta CDR3 across 54 Vbeta and 13 Jbeta. A single record per CDR3 protein comes from TCRdb applying MiXCR to the immunoSEQ multiplex PCR reads. The data contain roughly 330,000 distinct CDR3 sequences, around 92% of them singletons. Sequenced sample: CD4+ T cells from PBMCs. This TCR came from a human donor with multiple sclerosis.

CDR3 coding DNA: TGTGCCAGCAGCCGGGGACTAGCGGGGGCCTCTGGGGCCAACGTCCTGACTTTC. Residues: CASSRGLAGASGANVLTF. The chain uses TRBV6-2 or TRBV6-3 and TRBJ2-6; TRBD2 aligns across 14 bases. J lost 0 bases, V lost 6 bases, and 4 bases had no gene match. The CDR3 spans 18 residues. Germline assignment: CDR1 MNHEY and CDR2 SVGEGT.